This T cell receptor (beta chain) was obtained from a study of blood T cell repertoires in COVID-19. Study-level background: COVID-19 samples from acute and convalescent phases originated in the United States, Italy and Spain. T cells, B-cell-depleted T cells, or PBMCs supplied cDNA or gDNA.

CDR1 and CDR2 from the germline V gene are GTSNPN and SVGIG (reference sequence). This CDR3 has 16 residues. V shed 2 bases and J 5 bases; nucleotides not matched to a gene: 14. How the authors handled the data: Amplification of reference gene primers provided the estimated nucleated cell counts. TCRdb's table, derived via immunoSEQ multiplex PCR, lists solely in-frame clones and lacks some. That table supplies the V and J calls and clone size; D and trimming were determined from the DNA. The profile shows 99,000 or so clones, around 85% of them singletons. This chain joins TRBV30 and TRBJ1-1; TRBD1 matches at 7 bases. The sequenced material came from peripheral blood. This sequence originates from an elderly woman with active or convalescent COVID-19. The CDR3 coding sequence is TGTGCCTGGAGTTTACCGGGGACAGCTATTGGAACTGAAGCTTTCTTT. Its protein is CAWSLPGTAIGTEAFF.